These 25 T cell receptor beta chains were sequenced from one sample in a study of blood T cell repertoires in COVID-19. Sequencing was performed with immunoSEQ multiplex PCR; in TCRdb, only in-frame clones are kept and a portion is missing. The repertoire holds 210,000 or so clones, about 88% seen once, with 1.9% in the top ten. Sequenced input: peripheral blood. Every receptor here comes from a man aged 35 to 55 with active or convalescent COVID-19.

V is TRBV4-1 and J is TRBJ1-1, with 9 bases aligning to TRBD1. Germline V gene lookup returns CDR1 MGHRA and CDR2 YSYEKL. CDR3 size: 13 residues. V trimming: 4 bases; J trimming: 5 bases; junction bases outside the gene matches: 2. The CDR3 nucleotides read TGCGCCAGCAGCCGGGACAGGGAGACTGAAGCTTTCTTT. Translating it yields CASSRDRETEAFF.

This clone was recorded only once. This sequence joins TRBV3-1 (or the pseudogene TRBV3-2) and TRBJ2-7; D uncertain. CDR1 is LGHDT and CDR2 is YNNKEL in the germline V gene (reference sequence). Trimming took off 0 bases at V and 0 bases at J, with 6 bases between the two ends. The CDR3 is made up of 14 amino acids. CDR3 sequence (DNA): TGTGCCAGCAGCCAAGAGCGGCACTCCTACGAGCAGTACTTC. Amino acid sequence: CASSQERHSYEQYF.

The chain couples TRBV29-1 to TRBJ2-7, with 10 bases lining up with TRBD1. Germline V CDR1 and CDR2: SQVTM, ANQGSEA. The trim removed 5 bases at V and 4 bases at J, leaving 11 bases unmatched. The CDR3 is 15 amino acids. The CDR3 DNA follows: TGCAGCGTTTCCGGGACAGGGGTAACGGAGTACGAGCAGTACTTC. Translation gives CSVSGTGVTEYEQYF.

The chain has TRBV30 and TRBJ1-1; weak D call: TRBD1 (5 bases). This CDR3 contains 13 residues. The V end was cut by 5 bases, the J end by 0 bases, with 10 bases between. CDR1 and CDR2 (germline): GTSNPN, SVGIG (reference sequence). The CDR3 DNA reads as TGTGCCTGGGCCGAAGGGGTGAACACTGAAGCTTTCTTT. Translating it yields CAWAEGVNTEAFF.

This clone was observed a few times. This chain uses TRBV9 with TRBJ2-1; the match to TRBD2 covers 8 bases. Germline-derived CDR1 and CDR2 are SGDLS and YYNGEE. The ends lost 4 bases at V and 9 bases at J; junction bases unmatched: 6. The CDR3 extends over 13 amino acids. CDR3 in DNA: TGTGCCAGCAGCTCACTTAGCGGGGCTGAGCAGTTCTTC. It is translated as CASSSLSGAEQFF. The entire variable domain, with the rest obtained from reference TRBV9 and TRBJ2-1, is as follows: DSGVTQTPKHLITATGQRVTLRCSPRSGDLSVYWYQQSLDQGLQFLIQYYNGEERAKGNILERFSAQQFPDLHSELNLSSLELGDSALYFCASSSLSGAEQFFGPGTRLTVL.

V and J are TRBV19 and TRBJ2-7; 10 nucleotides line up with TRBD1. The V segment lost 5 bases and the J segment 0 bases; nucleotides outside the gene matches: 4. From germline, CDR1 is LNHDA and CDR2 SQIVND (reference sequence). The CDR3 has 15 residues. The chain's CDR3 is CASSPGQGTSYEQYF. In DNA form, the CDR3 reads TGTGCCAGTAGTCCGGGACAGGGGACCTCCTACGAGCAGTACTTC. Full variable domain (remainder filled in from reference TRBV19 and TRBJ2-7): DGGITQSPKYLFRKEGQNVTLSCEQNLNHDAMYWYRQDPGQGLRLIYYSQIVNDFQKGDIAEGYSVSREKKESFPLTVTSAQKNPTAFYLCASSPGQGTSYEQYFGPGTRLTVT.

The chain is built from TRBV9 and TRBJ2-3; D is unclear. The CDR3 covers 15 residues. V lost 0 bases, J lost 2 bases, and 10 bases lay in between. Germline V gene lookup returns CDR1 SGDLS and CDR2 YYNGEE. The CDR3: CASSVGAGFTDTQYF. CDR3 nucleotide sequence: TGTGCCAGCAGCGTAGGGGCAGGTTTCACAGATACGCAGTATTTT.

The chain links TRBV27 to TRBJ2-7; 10 bases align to TRBD1. The germline V gene encodes CDR1 MNHEY and CDR2 SMNVEV (reference sequence). The CDR3 contains 16 residues. The junction had 10 bases not matched to a gene; V was cut back by 4 bases and J by 4 bases. The CDR3 here is CASSSLGQGETYEQYF. CDR3 sequence (DNA): TGTGCCAGCAGTTCCCTTGGACAGGGGGAGACTTACGAGCAGTACTTC.

This chain links TRBV24-1 with TRBJ2-3, with 8 bases identical to TRBD2. The CDR3 has 14 residues. Per germline, CDR1 KGHDR and CDR2 SFDVKD. Trimming removed 4 bases from V and 3 bases from J; junction bases left unmatched: 2. CDR3 loop: CATSEGLGTDTQYF. CDR3 DNA sequence: TGTGCCACCAGTGAGGGACTAGGGACAGATACGCAGTATTTT.

A single count supports this clone. The chain joins TRBV4-1 to TRBJ2-6; D gene unclear. The V end lost 2 bases, the J end lost 1 base, and 3 bases lay between the germline ends. This CDR3 spans 14 amino acids. Germline lookup yields CDR1 MGHRA and CDR2 YSYEKL. The CDR3, as DNA: TGCGCCAGCAGCCAACCATCTGGGGCCAACGTCCTGACTTTC. Its protein product is CASSQPSGANVLTF.

Remarks on this clone: A much larger clone sits a single nucleotide away, making a read error possible. This chain connects TRBV27 to TRBJ2-3, with TRBD2 identical over 7 bases. The germline gives CDR1 MNHEY, CDR2 SMNVEV (reference sequence). The CDR3 consists of 13 residues. Trimming cost V 5 bases and J 1 base; bases outside gene matches: 0. In DNA, the CDR3 is TGTGCCAGCAGTGCGGGGGGCACAGATACGCAGTATTTT. Encoded protein: CASSAGGTDTQYF.

The chain links TRBV30 to TRBJ2-3, with D unresolved. CDR1 is GTSNPN, CDR2 SVGIG, per germline (reference sequence). The CDR3 spans 13 residues. Trimming took 3 bases from V and 0 from J, leaving 7 bases between them. The CDR3 DNA sequence: TGTGCCTGGAGCAGAAGAAGCACAGATACGCAGTATTTT. Protein product: CAWSRRSTDTQYF.

The rearrangement links TRBV3-1 (or the pseudogene TRBV3-2) to TRBJ1-4; the D gene is possibly TRBD1 (5 bases). In germline, CDR1 is LGHDT, CDR2 YNNKEL (reference sequence). The V gene lost 1 base and the J gene lost 8 bases, with 8 bases spanning the gap. The CDR3 has 13 amino acids. The CDR3 nucleotides are TGTGCCAGCAGCCAAGTCTCAGGGGAAAAACTGTTTTTT. Protein sequence: CASSQVSGEKLFF.

This clone was seen once. The V gene is TRBV2, the J gene TRBJ1-1; TRBD1 aligns across 8 bases. Trimming removed 6 bases from V and 3 bases from J; junction bases left unmatched: 6. Germline V gene lookup returns CDR1 SNHLY and CDR2 FYNNEI. CDR3 length: 14 residues. The CDR3 reads CASRGTGSYTEAFF. Written as DNA, the CDR3 is TGTGCCAGCAGGGGGACAGGATCGTACACTGAAGCTTTCTTT.

The chain employs TRBV5-1 and TRBJ2-1, with 11 bases matching TRBD2. Trimming cost V 0 bases and J 8 bases; bases outside gene matches: 7. The length of the CDR3 is 16 residues. Germline lookup yields CDR1 SGHRS and CDR2 YFSETQ. CDR3 in DNA: TGCGCCAGCAGCTTGGCCCTAGCGGGAGGAGAGGATGAGCAGTTCTTC. This encodes CASSLALAGGEDEQFF.

V is TRBV28 and J is TRBJ1-2; 7 bases are a match to TRBD1. V lost 1 base, J lost 6 bases, and 11 bases stayed unmatched. Germline CDR1 is MDHEN and CDR2 is SYDVKM. This CDR3 contains 16 residues. The CDR3 here is CASSLSLSGTEDGYTF. CDR3 DNA sequence: TGTGCCAGCAGTTTATCGCTCTCCGGGACAGAGGATGGCTACACCTTC.

This chain links TRBV5-1 with TRBJ1-1; D possibly corresponds to TRBD1 (5 bases). The CDR3 has 15 residues. Germline loops: CDR1 SGHRS, CDR2 YFSETQ. Trimming cost V 0 bases and J 1 base, with 10 bases left between them. CDR3 amino acids: CASSLVQGTNTEAFF. In DNA form, the CDR3 reads TGCGCCAGCAGCTTGGTGCAGGGAACGAACACTGAAGCTTTCTTT.

This clone was observed a single time. The rearrangement uses TRBV19 and TRBJ2-6, with 8 positions matching TRBD1. With V trimmed by 5 bases and J by 0 bases, 12 bases remained unmatched. Germline V gene data show CDR1 as LNHDA and CDR2 as SQIVND (reference sequence). This CDR3 has 19 residues. The CDR3 nucleotides are TGTGCCAGTAGTTCTCAGGACAGGGCCGAATACTCTGGGGCCAACGTCCTGACTTTC. It specifies CASSSQDRAEYSGANVLTF. The complete variable domain, with remaining parts taken from reference TRBV19 and TRBJ2-6, reads DGGITQSPKYLFRKEGQNVTLSCEQNLNHDAMYWYRQDPGQGLRLIYYSQIVNDFQKGDIAEGYSVSREKKESFPLTVTSAQKNPTAFYLCASSSQDRAEYSGANVLTFGAGSRLTVL.

The rearrangement joins TRBV27 to TRBJ2-1, with 11 bases that match TRBD2. The CDR3 spans 15 residues. Trimming cost V 5 bases and J 7 bases; bases outside gene matches: 7. Germline loops: CDR1 MNHEY, CDR2 SMNVEV (reference sequence). CDR3 nucleotides: TGTGCCAGCAGTCTGTCTAGCGGGGGGTGGAATGAGCAGTTCTTC. It codes for CASSLSSGGWNEQFF.

Concerning this clone itself: A junction end diverges from the germline sequence, so it may reflect a read error. The V call is TRBV12-3 or TRBV12-4, the J call TRBJ2-1; 11 bases fit TRBD1. This CDR3 comprises 12 residues. The CDR3 DNA is TGTGCCAGCAGTCACCCGGGACAGGGGGGCCTCTTC. It specifies CASSHPGQGGLF.

J is TRBJ1-1 and V is TRBV2; 11 bases map to TRBD1. Losses at the gene ends were 6 bases for V and 5 bases for J; bases not matched to a gene: 8. The CDR3 contains 15 residues. From germline, CDR1 is SNHLY and CDR2 FYNNEI. As DNA, the CDR3 is TGTGCCAGCAGCGCAAGGACAGGGGGCTTGACTGAAGCTTTCTTT. Translating it yields CASSARTGGLTEAFF.

The CDR3 region is CASRVGGAHEQYF. Written as DNA, the CDR3 is TGTGCCAGCAGGGTAGGAGGGGCCCACGAGCAGTACTTC. V gene TRBV25-1 combines with J gene TRBJ2-7; D might be TRBD2 (6 bases). From germline, CDR1 is MGHDK and CDR2 SYGVNS. V was pared by 6 bases and J by 5 bases, with 14 bases between. The CDR3 contains 13 residues.

The rearrangement joins TRBV10-2 to TRBJ2-7; unclear D gene. This CDR3 has 13 amino acids. Germline values: CDR1 WSHSY, CDR2 SAAADI. V was clipped by 3 bases and J by 2 bases, with 8 bases between them. In nucleotides, the CDR3 is TGCGCCAGCAGTGATCTCGGTCCCTACGAGCAGTACTTC. Translation gives CASSDLGPYEQYF.

The rearrangement links TRBV10-3 to TRBJ1-2, with TRBD1 identical over 8 bases. The CDR3 contains 14 residues. V lost 3 bases and J lost 8; bases outside the gene matches: 8. Germline CDR1 is ENHRY and CDR2 is SYGVKD. CDR3 coding DNA: TGTGCCATCAGTGAAGGACAGGGACTGGGCGGCTACACCTTC. Translation gives CAISEGQGLGGYTF.

In its sample, this clone was seen a few times. CDR3 in amino acids: CARYFPGVNTEAFF. The CDR3 DNA sequence: TGTGCCAGATACTTCCCGGGTGTGAACACTGAAGCTTTCTTT. The chain joins TRBV2 to TRBJ1-1; no clear D. Looked up from germline, CDR1 is SNHLY and CDR2 is FYNNEI. The ends were cut back, 9 bases at V and 0 bases at J, with 14 bases in the middle. The CDR3 is 14 amino acids. Combining the CDR3 with reference TRBV2 and TRBJ1-1 gives the whole variable domain EPEVTQTPSHQVTQMGQEVILRCVPISNHLYFYWYRQILGQKVEFLVSFYNNEISEKSEIFDDQFSVERPDGSNFTLKIRSTKLEDSAMYFCARYFPGVNTEAFFGQGTRLTVV.